Presented here are 29 T cell receptor beta chains from one specimen sequenced in a study of read filtering for tumor transcriptome and immune sequencing. This library used roughly 400 ng RNA and molecular barcoded adaptors spanning alpha/delta and beta/gamma chains. One entry per CDR3 protein, called by TCRdb with MiXCR from the reads. The sample shows 35,000 to 45,000 distinct CDR3 sequences, about 13% of them seen only once. The specimen was a population of CD138-negative cells sorted from bone marrow. The receptors originated from a donor aged 40 or over with multiple myeloma.

This clonotype was detected many times. The CDR3 here is CASSSPGREQYF. CDR3 sequence (DNA): TGTGCCAGCAGCTCGCCAGGGCGCGAGCAGTACTTC. The genes are TRBV7-6 and TRBJ2-7; a weak D match, TRBD1 (5 bases). V was pared by 4 bases and J by 6 bases, with 10 bases between. Germline-derived CDR1 and CDR2 are SGHVS and FNYEAQ. The CDR3 extends over 12 amino acids.

The sample holds many counts of this clonotype. The rearrangement uses TRBV7-8 and TRBJ2-1; 12 bases agree with TRBD2. Germline V gene sequence: CDR1 SGHVS, CDR2 FQNEAQ. With 4 bases clipped from V and 2 bases from J, the junction kept 3 bases outside the gene matches. The CDR3 contains 16 residues. The CDR3 protein is CASSYRTSGTYNEQFF. The CDR3 DNA reads TGTGCCAGCAGCTACCGGACTAGCGGGACCTACAATGAGCAGTTCTTC.

This clonotype was seen repeatedly, ten times or more. This rearrangement joins TRBV18 to TRBJ2-1; 12 nucleotides line up with TRBD1. The CDR3 spans 16 residues. The junction had 10 bases not matched to a gene; V was cut back by 6 bases and J by 7 bases. The germline gives CDR1 KGHSH, CDR2 LQKENI. CDR3 loop: CASSPKGTGGGNEQFF. The CDR3 DNA sequence: TGTGCCAGCTCCCCCAAAGGGACAGGGGGCGGGAATGAGCAGTTCTTC. Supplemented by reference TRBV18 and TRBJ2-1, the full variable domain reads NAGVMQNPRHLVRRRGQEARLRCSPMKGHSHVYWYRQLPEEGLKFMVYLQKENIIDESGMPKERFSAEFPKEGPSILRIQQVVRGDSAAYFCASSPKGTGGGNEQFFGPGTRLTVL.

This clonotype appeared many times. The V call is TRBV10-3, the J call TRBJ2-5, with 9 bases matching TRBD1. V trimming: 0 bases; J trimming: 4 bases; junction bases outside the gene matches: 6. The CDR3 is 16 residues long. CDR1 is ENHRY and CDR2 is SYGVKD in the germline V gene. Written as DNA, the CDR3 is TGTGCCATCAGTGAGTCACGGACAGGGGCTGGAGAGACCCAGTACTTC. Translating gives CAISESRTGAGETQYF.

This clonotype occurred many times. The chain uses TRBV11-2 and TRBJ2-2; 10 positions match TRBD1. Looked up from germline, CDR1 is SGHAT and CDR2 is FQNNGV. V lost 1 base and J lost 9; bases outside the gene matches: 11. CDR3 length equals 17 residues. CDR3 region: CASSLVVGTGVTRELFF. DNA of the CDR3: TGTGCCAGCAGCTTAGTCGTCGGGACAGGGGTAACCCGGGAGCTGTTTTTT.

This clonotype has at least ten counts. The chain is built from TRBV6-5 and TRBJ2-2; 10 positions agree with TRBD2. Germline V gives CDR1 MNHEY, CDR2 SVGAGI. Germline trimming cut 8 bases from V and 8 bases from J; bases unmatched to any gene: 8. The CDR3 loop spans 14 amino acids. The DNA for the CDR3 is TGTGCCAGCTCCCCTCTAGCGGGAGTTGGGGAGCTGTTTTTT. It translates to CASSPLAGVGELFF.

This clonotype occurred many times. This chain joins TRBV11-1 and TRBJ2-7; possibly TRBD2 for D (6 bases). Germline loops: CDR1 SGHAT, CDR2 FQDESV (reference sequence). V lost 1 base and J lost 0, with 10 bases in between. The CDR3 covers 15 residues. The CDR3 sequence: CASSLGGSGSYEQYF. CDR3 sequence (DNA): TGTGCCAGCAGCTTAGGGGGTAGCGGCTCCTACGAGCAGTACTTC.

This clonotype was recorded many times. The V and J genes are TRBV7-8 and TRBJ2-7; D gene uncertain. The V gene lost 3 bases and the J gene lost 2 bases, with 8 bases spanning the gap. The CDR3 has 13 amino acids. From germline, CDR1 is SGHVS and CDR2 FQNEAQ. CDR3 loop: CASSLARAYEQYF. The CDR3 DNA reads TGTGCCAGCAGCTTGGCCCGGGCCTACGAGCAGTACTTC.

This clonotype was seen ten or more times. The J gene is TRBJ1-1, the V gene TRBV5-1, with D perhaps matching TRBD1 (6 bases). The V end was cut by 0 bases, the J end by 6 bases, with 24 bases between. Per the germline V gene, CDR1 is SGHRS and CDR2 is YFSETQ. The CDR3 is 18 amino acids. CDR3 sequence (DNA): TGCGCCAGCAGCTTGGTCCGCCAGGGGAGTTTTAGGGGTCCTGAAGCTTTCTTT. Protein product: CASSLVRQGSFRGPEAFF. Based on the CDR3 plus reference TRBV5-1 and TRBJ1-1, the full variable domain is KAGVTQTPRYLIKTRGQQVTLSCSPISGHRSVSWYQQTPGQGLQFLFEYFSETQRNKGNFPGRFSGRQFSNSRSEMNVSTLELGDSALYLCASSLVRQGSFRGPEAFFGQGTRLTVV.

This clonotype is judged medium-sized (0.01 to 0.1%). The chain carries TRBV28 and TRBJ2-1; 8 bases fit TRBD2. This CDR3 is 15 amino acids long. The V gene end was trimmed by 2 bases and the J gene end by 5 bases; junction bases not matched to a gene: 5. The germline gives CDR1 MDHEN, CDR2 SYDVKM. The CDR3 here is CASSLIAGGNNEQFF. The CDR3, as DNA: TGTGCCAGCAGTTTAATCGCGGGAGGAAACAATGAGCAGTTCTTC.

The sample holds many counts of this clonotype. V usage is TRBV10-3 and J usage is TRBJ2-1; D perhaps matches TRBD1 (5 bases). This CDR3 has 13 residues. V lost 10 bases, J lost 7 bases, and 17 bases lay in between. Germline V lookup: CDR1 ENHRY, CDR2 SYGVKD. This CDR3 is CATTPQDINEQFF. The CDR3 DNA follows: TGTGCCACCACGCCCCAGGACATAAATGAGCAGTTCTTC.

This clonotype was seen at least ten times. The chain is built from TRBV27 and TRBJ2-2, with 9 nucleotides matching TRBD1. This CDR3 contains 16 residues. V shed 5 bases and J 4 bases; nucleotides not matched to a gene: 8. Germline lookup yields CDR1 MNHEY and CDR2 SMNVEV (reference sequence). The CDR3 nucleotides are TGTGCCAGCAGTCTTACAGGGGGCAGATTCACCGGGGAGCTGTTTTTT. Translating it yields CASSLTGGRFTGELFF.

As to this clonotype: The final CDR3 position lacks the conserved phenylalanine or tryptophan, pointing to a likely read error. The chain links TRBV4-3 to TRBJ2-5, with 7 bases identical to TRBD1. There are 17 residues in the CDR3. Germline CDR1 reads LGHNA; CDR2 reads YSLEER. Unmatched junction bases numbered 12, after V lost 4 bases and J lost 1 base. CDR3 loop: CASSLGTVGTGQETQYL. CDR3 coding DNA: TGCGCCAGCAGCCTTGGGACAGTTGGGACGGGCCAAGAGACCCAGTACCTC.

This clonotype was seen a few times. The gene calls are TRBV27 and TRBJ2-7; D remains unclear. Trimming cost V 7 bases and J 5 bases, with 12 bases left between them. Germline V gene sequence: CDR1 MNHEY, CDR2 SMNVEV (reference sequence). The CDR3 runs 12 residues. The CDR3 DNA sequence: TGTGCCAGCAAGACGAAGCTGAACGAGCAGTACTTC. Protein product: CASKTKLNEQYF.

This clonotype was observed at least ten times. The rearrangement links TRBV29-1 to TRBJ2-3; 14 bases align to TRBD2. CDR3 length equals 13 residues. J lost 8 bases, V lost 6 bases, and 4 bases had no gene match. Germline V gene lookup returns CDR1 SQVTM and CDR2 ANQGSEA. The CDR3 region is CSVGLAGVGTQYF. The CDR3 DNA follows: TGCAGCGTGGGACTAGCGGGAGTAGGTACGCAGTATTTT.

Many counts were recorded for this clonotype. This chain uses TRBV6-2 or TRBV6-3 with TRBJ1-1; D is ambiguous. The V gene lost 9 bases and the J gene lost 8 bases, with 16 bases spanning the gap. Germline-derived CDR1 and CDR2 are MNHEY and SVGEGT. The CDR3 is made up of 12 amino acids. CDR3 DNA: TGTGCCAGTTGCCAACCGTACTCGGAAGCTTTCTTT. Residues: CASCQPYSEAFF.

This clonotype was seen at least ten times. The V gene is TRBV20-1, the J gene TRBJ1-5, with D perhaps TRBD1 (5 bases). This CDR3 has 17 residues. Trimming took 0 bases from V and 0 from J, leaving 15 bases between them. Germline V CDR1 and CDR2: DFQATT, SNEGSKA (reference sequence). CDR3 sequence (DNA): TGCAGTGCTAGAGATTGGGCGACAGTACCTAGCAATCAGCCCCAGCATTTT. Translating it yields CSARDWATVPSNQPQHF.

This clonotype was counted at least ten times. The V and J genes are TRBV2 and TRBJ2-1, with TRBD2 matching 12 bases. This CDR3 has 14 residues. Germline CDR1 SNHLY, CDR2 FYNNEI. V lost 5 bases to trimming and J lost 8 bases; unmatched junction nucleotides: 4. CDR3 amino acids: CASSLTSGRDEQFF. CDR3 DNA: TGTGCCAGCAGTTTGACTAGCGGGAGAGATGAGCAGTTCTTC.

In its sample, this clonotype was seen many times. In nucleotides, the CDR3 is TGTGCCAGCAGTTTTCTGGACGGCACCTACGAGCAGTACTTC. The encoded protein is CASSFLDGTYEQYF. This sequence joins TRBV12-3 or TRBV12-4 and TRBJ2-7; D is unclear. The CDR3 spans 14 residues. V lost 3 bases and J 2 bases, leaving 11 bases between the germline ends.

In this sample, this clonotype turned up many times. The chain links TRBV12-5 to TRBJ2-1; 10 bases fit TRBD1. The CDR3 totals 14 residues. V was pared by 4 bases and J by 6 bases, with 3 bases of the junction left unmatched. Germline-derived CDR1 and CDR2 are LGHNT and FRNRAP. CDR3 sequence reads: CASGWGQGFNEQFF. In DNA, the CDR3 is TGTGCTAGTGGTTGGGGACAGGGGTTCAATGAGCAGTTCTTC.

This clonotype was found many times. The V gene is TRBV11-2, the J gene TRBJ2-1, with 9 bases matching TRBD1. The V gene end was trimmed by 7 bases and the J gene end by 4 bases; junction bases not matched to a gene: 8. Germline loops: CDR1 SGHAT, CDR2 FQNNGV. This CDR3 has 15 amino acids. The CDR3 sequence is CASNNRDRVYNEQFF. DNA of the CDR3: TGTGCCAGCAACAACCGGGACAGGGTATACAATGAGCAGTTCTTC.

This clonotype was recorded many times. The CDR3 sequence: CASSFKGESTDTQYF. The CDR3 bases are TGTGCCAGCAGCTTTAAGGGGGAGAGCACAGATACGCAGTATTTT. V usage is TRBV11-2 and J usage is TRBJ2-3, with D possibly TRBD1 on 6 matching bases. V lost 3 bases and J lost 0, with 10 bases in between. The germline gives CDR1 SGHAT, CDR2 FQNNGV. This CDR3 has 15 amino acids.

This clonotype was detected ten times or more. This chain uses TRBV20-1 with TRBJ1-2; D is ambiguous. The germline V gene encodes CDR1 DFQATT and CDR2 SNEGSKA (reference sequence). The CDR3 is made up of 13 amino acids. The ends were cut back, 0 bases at V and 8 bases at J, with 13 bases in the middle. CDR3 protein: CSAREVKSYGYTF. The CDR3 nucleotides are TGCAGTGCTAGAGAAGTTAAAAGCTACGGCTACACCTTC.

This clonotype was observed at least ten times. The chain links TRBV6-2 or TRBV6-3 to TRBJ1-2, with TRBD1 matching 7 bases. Trimming at V came to 6 bases and at J to 10 bases, leaving 14 bases not matched to a gene. Germline assignment: CDR1 MNHEY and CDR2 SVGEGT. The CDR3 covers 14 residues. CDR3 sequence reads: CASRPGQPRTHYTF. The CDR3 DNA follows: TGTGCCAGCAGGCCGGGACAGCCAAGAACCCACTACACCTTC.

The sample holds many counts of this clonotype. V is TRBV9 and J is TRBJ2-2; 10 bases fit TRBD2. Germline CDR1 and CDR2: SGDLS and YYNGEE. V was pared by 0 bases and J by 6 bases, with 8 bases of the junction left unmatched. The CDR3 spans 17 residues. The CDR3 bases are TGTGCCAGCAGCGTAGGGGGTAGCGGGAGGTTCTCCGGGGAGCTGTTTTTT. It encodes CASSVGGSGRFSGELFF.

This clonotype was recorded a few times. This chain uses TRBV3-1 with TRBJ1-1, with D hard to call. Germline loops: CDR1 LGHDT, CDR2 YNNKEL (reference sequence). With 5 bases removed from V and 7 bases from J, the gap between germline ends came to 20 bases. The CDR3 consists of 15 residues. CDR3 residues: CASSYSPLAGIEAFF. The CDR3 region has the DNA TGTGCCAGCAGCTACAGCCCGCTGGCTGGGATTGAAGCTTTCTTT.

This clonotype has a handful of counts. Germline is not matched at one junction end, which may reflect a read error. This chain joins TRBV20-1 and TRBJ1-5, with D possibly TRBD1 on 6 matching bases. Germline assignment: CDR1 DFQATT and CDR2 SNEGSKA (reference sequence). This CDR3 comprises 14 residues. This CDR3 reads CSAPTGYSNQPLHF. In nucleotides, the CDR3 is TGCAGTGCTCCGACAGGATATAGCAATCAGCCCCTGCATTTT.

This clonotype was counted many times. The J gene is TRBJ2-7, the V gene TRBV3-1; D gene unclear. Trimming pared 2 bases from V and 7 bases from J, leaving 12 bases between. CDR1 is LGHDT and CDR2 is YNNKEL in the germline V gene (reference sequence). The CDR3 covers 13 residues. The CDR3 sequence is CASSQLEAGEQYF. The CDR3 bases are TGTGCCAGCAGCCAATTGGAAGCTGGGGAGCAGTACTTC.

In this sample, this clonotype turned up many times. The V and J genes are TRBV7-9 and TRBJ2-1; D uncertain. This CDR3 comprises 15 residues. V lost 4 bases, J lost 0 bases, and 10 bases lay in between. Germline V CDR1 and CDR2: SEHNR, FQNEAQ (reference sequence). The chain's CDR3 is CASSSFMSSYNEQFF. The CDR3 DNA sequence: TGTGCCAGCAGCTCGTTTATGAGCTCCTACAATGAGCAGTTCTTC.